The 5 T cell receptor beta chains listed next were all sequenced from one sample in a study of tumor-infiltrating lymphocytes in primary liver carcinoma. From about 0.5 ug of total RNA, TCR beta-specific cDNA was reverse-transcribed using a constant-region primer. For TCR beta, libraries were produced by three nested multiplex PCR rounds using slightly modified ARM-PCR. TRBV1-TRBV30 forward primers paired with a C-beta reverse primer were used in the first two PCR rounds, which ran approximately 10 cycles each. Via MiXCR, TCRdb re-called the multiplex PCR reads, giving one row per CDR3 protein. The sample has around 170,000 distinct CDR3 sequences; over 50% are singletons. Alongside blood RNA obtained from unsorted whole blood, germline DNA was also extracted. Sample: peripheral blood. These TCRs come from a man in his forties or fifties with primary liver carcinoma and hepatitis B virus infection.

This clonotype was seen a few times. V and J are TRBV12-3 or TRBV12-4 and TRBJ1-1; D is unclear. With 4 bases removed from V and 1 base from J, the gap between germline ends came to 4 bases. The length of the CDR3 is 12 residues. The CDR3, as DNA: TGTGCCAGCAGTTCGCCGAACACTGAAGCTTTCTTT. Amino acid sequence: CASSSPNTEAFF.

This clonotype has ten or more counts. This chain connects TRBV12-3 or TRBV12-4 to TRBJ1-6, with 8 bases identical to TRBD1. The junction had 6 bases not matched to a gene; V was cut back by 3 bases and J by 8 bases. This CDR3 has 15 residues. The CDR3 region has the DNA TGTGCCAGCAGTTTTTCAGGGGGCGGCTATTCACCCCTCCACTTT. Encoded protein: CASSFSGGGYSPLHF.

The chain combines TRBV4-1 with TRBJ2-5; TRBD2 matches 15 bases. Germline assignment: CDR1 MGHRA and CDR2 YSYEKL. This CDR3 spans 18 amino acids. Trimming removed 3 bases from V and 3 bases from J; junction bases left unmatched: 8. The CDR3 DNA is TGCGCCAGCAGCCATCTTTGGACTAGCGGGAGGGCCAAAGAGACCCAGTACTTC. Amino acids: CASSHLWTSGRAKETQYF.

Here the CDR3 DNA reads TGTGCCAGCAGCTCGCCCGGGACGGTCTCCTACAATGAGCAGTTCTTC. It translates to CASSSPGTVSYNEQFF. The chain has TRBV28 and TRBJ2-1; D might be TRBD1 or TRBD2, each matching 5 bases. The CDR3 totals 16 residues. Germline V CDR1 and CDR2: MDHEN, SYDVKM. Trimming stripped 6 bases from V and 0 bases from J, with 15 bases between.

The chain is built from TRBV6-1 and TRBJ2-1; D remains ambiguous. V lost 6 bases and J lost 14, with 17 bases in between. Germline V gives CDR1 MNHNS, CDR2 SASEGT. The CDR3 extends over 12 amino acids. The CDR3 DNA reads TGTGCCAGCAGATCTGCCCTTAGAGTGGAGTTCTTC. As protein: CASRSALRVEFF.